This T cell receptor beta chain was observed in a study of beta chain features in type 1 diabetes. About the research overall: Patients and healthy donors were similar in age, gender and cell yields. All of the samples together had 107,917,701 sorted cells examined.

Reverse transcription of all isolated RNA meant that expressed TCRB transcripts were sequenced. Measured with immunoSEQ multiplex PCR; TCRdb has only the in-frame clones, and not every one. The sample includes approximately 340,000 clones, about 15% seen only once; the top ten take approximately 0.02%. V shed 3 bases, J shed 7 bases, and the junction held 3 bases outside the gene matches. Per the germline V gene, CDR1 is SGHTA and CDR2 is FQGNSA. The CDR3 runs to 15 residues. The chain is built from TRBV7-2 and TRBJ2-3, with 14 bases fitting TRBD2. The sequence was collected from a young woman in good health. The sample consisted of naive CD4+ T cells from blood. The CDR3, as DNA: TGTGCCAGCAGCTTGACTAGCGGGAGGGAGCATACGCAGTATTTT. Protein product: CASSLTSGREHTQYF.